This T cell receptor (beta chain) comes out of a study of shared clonotypes between healthy human individuals. Study context: Donor composition was a couple of women and three men, aged 18 to 49.

The V end lost 2 bases, the J end lost 5 bases, and 16 bases lay between the germline ends. Per germline, CDR1 MNHEY and CDR2 SMNVEV (reference sequence). The CDR3 is 15 residues long. Here immunoSEQ multiplex PCR was the method, and the copy in TCRdb shows in-frame clones only, minus some. The sample has about 490,000 clones; 60% to 85% are singletons. This receptor was obtained from a woman aged 40 to 50 in good health. Some clones in this sample may be carry-over from other donors' samples. The rearrangement uses TRBV27 and TRBJ2-7; D possibly matches TRBD1 or TRBD2 (6 bases each). Sequenced material: PBMCs. The DNA for the CDR3 is TGTGCCAGCAGTTTAACCACGGGGGCCTTTGACGAGCAGTACTTC. It is translated as CASSLTTGAFDEQYF.